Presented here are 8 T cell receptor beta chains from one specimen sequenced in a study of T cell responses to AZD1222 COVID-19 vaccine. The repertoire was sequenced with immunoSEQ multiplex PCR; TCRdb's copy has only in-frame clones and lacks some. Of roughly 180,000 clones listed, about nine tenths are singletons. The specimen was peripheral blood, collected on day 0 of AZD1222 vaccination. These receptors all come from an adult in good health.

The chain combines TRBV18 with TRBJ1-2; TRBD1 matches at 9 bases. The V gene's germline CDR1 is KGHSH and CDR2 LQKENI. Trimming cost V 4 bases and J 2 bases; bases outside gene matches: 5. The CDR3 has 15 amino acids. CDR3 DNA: TGTGCCAGCTCACTGGACAGGGGCGGAAACTATGGCTACACCTTC. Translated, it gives CASSLDRGGNYGYTF.

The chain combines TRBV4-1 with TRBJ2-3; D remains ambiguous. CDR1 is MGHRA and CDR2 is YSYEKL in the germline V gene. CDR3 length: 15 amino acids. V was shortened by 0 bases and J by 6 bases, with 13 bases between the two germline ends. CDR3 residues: CASSQEGRAGDTQYF. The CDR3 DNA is TGCGCCAGCAGCCAAGAGGGAAGAGCCGGGGATACGCAGTATTTT.

CDR3 nucleotide sequence: TGTGCCAGCAGCCAATCGTTCGGGACAGGGAATGGCTACACCTTC. Translation gives CASSQSFGTGNGYTF. The V and J genes are TRBV16 and TRBJ1-2; 9 bases align to TRBD1. Germline V gene data show CDR1 as KGHSY and CDR2 as FQNENV. The CDR3 sequence is 15 residues long. V lost 0 bases to trimming and J lost 6 bases; unmatched junction nucleotides: 5.

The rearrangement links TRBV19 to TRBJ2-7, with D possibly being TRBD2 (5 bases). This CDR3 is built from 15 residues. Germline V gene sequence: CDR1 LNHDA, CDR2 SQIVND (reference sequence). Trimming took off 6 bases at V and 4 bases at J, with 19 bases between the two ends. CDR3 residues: CASSYGGSPRYEQYF. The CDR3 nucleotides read TGTGCCAGTAGCTATGGTGGGAGTCCCCGTTACGAGCAGTACTTC. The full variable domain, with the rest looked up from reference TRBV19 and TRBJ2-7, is DGGITQSPKYLFRKEGQNVTLSCEQNLNHDAMYWYRQDPGQGLRLIYYSQIVNDFQKGDIAEGYSVSREKKESFPLTVTSAQKNPTAFYLCASSYGGSPRYEQYFGPGTRLTVT.

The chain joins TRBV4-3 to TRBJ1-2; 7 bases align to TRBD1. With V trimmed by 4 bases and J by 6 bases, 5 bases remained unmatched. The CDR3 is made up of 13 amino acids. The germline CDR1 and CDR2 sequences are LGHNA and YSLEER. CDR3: CASSLNRGHGYTF. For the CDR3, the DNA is TGCGCCAGCAGCCTCAATAGGGGGCATGGCTACACCTTC.

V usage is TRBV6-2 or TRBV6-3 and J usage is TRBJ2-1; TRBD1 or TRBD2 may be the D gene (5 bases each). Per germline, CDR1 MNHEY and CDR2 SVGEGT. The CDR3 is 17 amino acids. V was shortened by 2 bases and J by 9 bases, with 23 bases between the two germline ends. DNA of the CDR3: TGTGCCAGCAGTTACGTCACCAACACCGGGGCCGGTAGTGAGCAGTTCTTC. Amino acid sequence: CASSYVTNTGAGSEQFF.

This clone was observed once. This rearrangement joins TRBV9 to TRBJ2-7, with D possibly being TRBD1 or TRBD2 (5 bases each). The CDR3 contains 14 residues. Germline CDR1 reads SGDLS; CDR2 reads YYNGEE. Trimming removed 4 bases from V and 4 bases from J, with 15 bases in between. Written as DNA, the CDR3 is TGTGCCAGCAGCCATCGGGACCGACCTTACGAGCAGTACTTC. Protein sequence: CASSHRDRPYEQYF.

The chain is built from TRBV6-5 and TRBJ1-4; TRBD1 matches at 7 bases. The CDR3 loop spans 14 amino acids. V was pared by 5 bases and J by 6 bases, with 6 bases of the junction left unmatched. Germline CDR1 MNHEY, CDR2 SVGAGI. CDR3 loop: CASSTGTVHEKLFF. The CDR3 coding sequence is TGTGCCAGCAGTACCGGGACAGTCCATGAAAAACTGTTTTTT.